This TCR beta chain was sequenced in a study of shared clonotypes between healthy human individuals. Findings and caveats of the study: Naive subsets, compared against memory subsets, generally had larger estimated richness values. Several donors held approximately 5% of naive CD4 clonotypes in common.

The deep-level immunoSEQ assay was used. TCRdb's table, derived via immunoSEQ multiplex PCR, lists solely in-frame clones and lacks some. The data contain about 2.4 million clones, just over 90% of them seen just once; the ten biggest clones take up around 0.14%. On this clone: No antigen is known for it.

The sequence derives from a young man in good health. The sample comprised naive CD4+ T cells sorted from blood. Subset denoted: CD45RA+ positively selected.

The CDR3 here is CASSLDPLGAGNLKAKNIQYF. The DNA for the CDR3 is TGTGCCAGCAGCTTAGACCCCCTCGGAGCGGGGAACCTGAAAGCCAAAAACATTCAGTACTTC. V is TRBV7-8 and J is TRBJ2-4, with TRBD2 identical over 7 bases. CDR3 size: 21 residues. V dropped 1 base and J dropped 0; count of bases not matched to a gene: 18. Per germline, CDR1 SGHVS and CDR2 FQNEAQ.